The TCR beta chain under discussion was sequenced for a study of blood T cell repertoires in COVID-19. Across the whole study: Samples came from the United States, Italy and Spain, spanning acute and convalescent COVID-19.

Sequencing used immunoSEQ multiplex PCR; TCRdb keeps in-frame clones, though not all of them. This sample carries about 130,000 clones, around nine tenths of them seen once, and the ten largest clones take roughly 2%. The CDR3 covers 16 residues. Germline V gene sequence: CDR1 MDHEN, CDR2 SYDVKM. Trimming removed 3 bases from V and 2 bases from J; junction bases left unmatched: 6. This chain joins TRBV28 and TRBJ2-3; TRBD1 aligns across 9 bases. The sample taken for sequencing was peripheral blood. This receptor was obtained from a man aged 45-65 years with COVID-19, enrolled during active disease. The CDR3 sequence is CASSFAGQGITDTQYF. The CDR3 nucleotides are TGTGCCAGCAGTTTCGCGGGACAGGGTATCACAGATACGCAGTATTTT.